The next 14 T cell receptor beta chains were all read from a single sample in a study of CD8 T cells in Susac syndrome. cDNA came from about 0.5 to 1 ug RNA primed by random hexamers. TCRdb used MiXCR to reprocess the immunoSEQ multiplex PCR reads, holding one entry per CDR3 protein. The table lists 150,000 or so distinct CDR3 sequences, about 94% of them singletons, with roughly 0.2% in the top ten. The sequenced material came from CD8+ T cells from PBMCs. Receptors were obtained from a human donor with multiple sclerosis.

CDR3 region: CAISEETSTNEKLFF. CDR3 sequence (DNA): TGTGCCATCAGTGAAGAGACTTCAACTAATGAAAAACTGTTTTTT. V is TRBV10-3 and J is TRBJ1-4; D remains ambiguous. CDR1 is ENHRY and CDR2 is SYGVKD in the germline V gene. The V end lost 3 bases, the J end lost 0 bases, and 8 bases lay between the germline ends. The CDR3 loop spans 15 amino acids.

The chain carries TRBV13 and TRBJ2-7; no definite D call. The V gene lost 0 bases and the J gene lost 5 bases, with 5 bases spanning the gap. Germline V gene lookup returns CDR1 PRHDT and CDR2 FYEKMQ (reference sequence). The CDR3 extends over 12 amino acids. CDR3 nucleotide sequence: TGTGCCAGCAGCTTAGGCCTTGACGAGCAGTACTTC. Translating gives CASSLGLDEQYF.

The chain recombines TRBV6-5 with TRBJ2-5; perhaps D is TRBD1 or TRBD2 (6 bases each). This CDR3 contains 15 residues. Trimming took 8 bases from V and 0 from J, leaving 16 bases between them. Looked up from germline, CDR1 is MNHEY and CDR2 is SVGAGI. CDR3 sequence (DNA): TGTGCCAGCGGCCCTCCTGGGGGGCACCAAGAGACCCAGTACTTC. Translation gives CASGPPGGHQETQYF.

This rearrangement joins TRBV7-6 to TRBJ1-1, with D hard to call. This CDR3 is built from 14 residues. Germline assignment: CDR1 SGHVS and CDR2 FNYEAQ. Trimming removed 5 bases from V and 3 bases from J, with 13 bases in between. The CDR3 protein is CASSPAKLDTEAFF. For the CDR3, the DNA is TGTGCCAGCAGCCCGGCCAAGTTAGACACTGAAGCTTTCTTT. Full variable domain (remainder filled in from reference TRBV7-6 and TRBJ1-1): GAGVSQSPRYKVTKRGQDVALRCDPISGHVSLYWYRQALGQGPEFLTYFNYEAQQDKSGLPNDRFSAERPEGSISTLTIQRTEQRDSAMYRCASSPAKLDTEAFFGQGTRLTVV.

The chain uses TRBV11-2 and TRBJ2-5; D gene uncertain. Germline CDR1 and CDR2: SGHAT and FQNNGV. This CDR3 is 15 amino acids long. V was pared by 5 bases and J by 5 bases, with 18 bases between. CDR3 nucleotide sequence: TGTGCCAGCAGCCCCGGCCCTAGACTGGGGGAGACCCAGTACTTC. This translates into CASSPGPRLGETQYF.

V usage is TRBV19 and J usage is TRBJ1-2; D is undetermined. The CDR3 has 12 amino acids. Germline lookup yields CDR1 LNHDA and CDR2 SQIVND (reference sequence). Trimming pared 9 bases from V and 4 bases from J, leaving 12 bases between. Here the CDR3 reads CASRHGAYGYTF. CDR3 in DNA: TGTGCCAGCAGACACGGTGCCTATGGCTACACCTTC.

The chain recombines TRBV6-2 or TRBV6-3 with TRBJ2-3, with 8 bases lining up with TRBD2. Losses at the gene ends were 2 bases for V and 4 bases for J; bases not matched to a gene: 8. CDR3 length: 16 residues. Looked up from germline, CDR1 is MNHEY and CDR2 is SVGEGT. The CDR3 DNA sequence: TGTGCCAGCAGTTACCCCGGGACTAGGCGCCCAGATACGCAGTATTTT. Amino acid sequence: CASSYPGTRRPDTQYF.

The CDR3 coding sequence is TGTGCCAGCAGCGTAACGGTCCGGGGGCGCCCCTACGAGCAGTACTTC. This encodes CASSVTVRGRPYEQYF. The genes are TRBV7-9 and TRBJ2-7, with D perhaps assigned TRBD1 or TRBD2 (6 bases each). The V end was cut by 5 bases, the J end by 2 bases, with 19 bases between. The CDR3 runs to 16 residues. CDR1 is SEHNR and CDR2 is FQNEAQ in the germline V gene (reference sequence).

The chain uses TRBV6-2 or TRBV6-3 and TRBJ2-7; a weak D match, TRBD2 (5 bases). Germline V gives CDR1 MNHEY, CDR2 SVGEGT. The CDR3 has 14 amino acids. V was pared by 5 bases and J by 2 bases, with 13 bases between. In DNA, the CDR3 is TGTGCCAGCAGTCGGACTGCCAGACCCTACGAGCAGTACTTC. This encodes CASSRTARPYEQYF.

V is TRBV27 and J is TRBJ1-2, with 9 bases that match TRBD1. The V segment lost 5 bases and the J segment 7 bases; nucleotides outside the gene matches: 5. The CDR3 has 13 residues. Germline V CDR1 and CDR2: MNHEY, SMNVEV (reference sequence). Written as DNA, the CDR3 is TGTGCCAGCAGTCCGGGACAGGGTTTTGGCTACACCTTC. It translates to CASSPGQGFGYTF.

This clonotype was counted once. One end of the junction varies from germline; a read error may be responsible. The V call is TRBV13, the J call TRBJ2-7; TRBD1 matches 8 bases. This CDR3 region has 13 residues. Germline-derived CDR1 and CDR2 are PRHDT and FYEKMQ (reference sequence). CDR3 region: CAGSSTGADEQYF. CDR3 nucleotides: TGTGCCGGCAGCTCGACAGGGGCGGACGAGCAGTACTTC. Full variable domain (rest looked up from reference TRBV13 and TRBJ2-7): AAGVIQSPRHLIKEKRETATLKCYPIPRHDTVYWYQQGPGQDPQFLISFYEKMQSDKGSIPDRFSAQQFSDYHSELNMSSLELGDSALYFCAGSSTGADEQYFGPGTRLTVT.

This clonotype was picked up a small number of times. CDR3: CASRGGTGPGYTF. CDR3 nucleotide sequence: TGTGCCAGCAGGGGAGGGACAGGCCCCGGCTACACCTTC. V is TRBV6-1 and J is TRBJ1-2; 8 positions agree with TRBD1. Germline V CDR1 and CDR2: MNHNS, SASEGT. The length of the CDR3 is 13 residues. Trimming cost V 6 bases and J 8 bases; bases outside gene matches: 8.

CDR3 sequence reads: CASSSGRGAQETQYF. The CDR3 bases are TGCGCCAGCAGCTCCGGACGGGGGGCTCAAGAGACCCAGTACTTC. The rearrangement links TRBV5-1 to TRBJ2-5; tentatively, D is TRBD2 (7 bases). The CDR3 sequence is 15 residues long. V was cut by 3 bases and J by 2 bases, with 14 bases left in between. The germline V gene has CDR1 SGHRS and CDR2 YFSETQ.

A remark on this clonotype: The germline gene is not matched at one end of the junction; a read error may be the cause. V usage is TRBV27 and J usage is TRBJ1-2, with D hard to call. Germline values: CDR1 MNHEY, CDR2 SMNVEV (reference sequence). CDR3 length equals 12 residues. Here the CDR3 reads CASSPSGLTPSF. CDR3 DNA: TGTGCCAGCAGTCCGTCCGGGCTCACTCCCTCCTTC.